This is a list of T cell receptor beta chains from one sample in a study of blood T cell repertoires in COVID-19. Repertoires were generated with immunoSEQ multiplex PCR, while TCRdb's copy carries only in-frame clones and drops some. This table has just under 350,000 clones, around 80% appearing once. Sequencing was done on a sample of peripheral blood. The receptors originated from a young man with active or convalescent COVID-19. Each CDR3 is given with its conserved first and last residue. The D gene is left open where the match is weak. Where a row states a size, it is once, few, many or the class of an expanded clone; other rows omit it.

TRBJ2-5 once TRBD2 TRBV18 TGTGCCAGCTCACCGGGACTAGAGACCGAGACCCAGTACTTC CASSPGLETETQYF
TRBJ1-6 - - TRBV4-2 TGTGCCAGCAGCCCCGGCGGTGGGGGCGGATCACCCCTCCACTTT CASSPGGGGGSPLHF
TRBJ2-5 - TRBD2 TRBV7-2 TGTGCCAGCAGCTTAGCGCGAATAGCGGGAGAAGGTTTTAAAGAGACCCAGTACTTC CASSLARIAGEGFKETQYF
TRBJ2-2 once TRBD2 TRBV7-3 TGTGCCAGCAGGCGGACTAGCGGGGACACCGGGGAGCTGTTTTTT CASRRTSGDTGELFF
TRBJ2-5 - - TRBV5-1 TGCGCCAGCAGCTTGGGGGCACAAGAGACCCAGTACTTC CASSLGAQETQYF
TRBJ1-3 - TRBD1 TRBV11-2 TGTGCCAGCAGCTTAGCTGGGACAGGAGGACTTGGAAACACCATATATTTT CASSLAGTGGLGNTIYF
TRBJ1-1 - - TRBV4-3 TGCGCCAGCAGCCAAGTTCGGGAGAGAGACACTGAAGCTTTCTTT CASSQVRERDTEAFF
TRBJ1-3 few - TRBV19 TGTGCCAGTAGTATCCACGGCGGCTCTGGAAACACCATATATTTT CASSIHGGSGNTIYF
TRBJ2-2 - TRBD1 TRBV5-4 TGTGCCAGCACCACCGGGACAGGGAACACCGGGGAGCTGTTTTTT CASTTGTGNTGELFF
TRBJ1-4 - - TRBV23-1 TGCGCCAGCAGTCAACCGGGAGGGCTCGCAACTAATGAAAAACTGTTTTTT CASSQPGGLATNEKLFF
TRBJ2-3 once - TRBV6-5 TGTGCCACCCTGGGGGGAAATGCCCCAGATACGCAGTATTTT CATLGGNAPDTQYF
TRBJ2-5 many TRBD2 TRBV4-2 TGTGCCAGCAGCCAAGAACTAGCGGGGGGACCAGCAGAGACCCAGTACTTC CASSQELAGGPAETQYF
TRBJ2-7 - TRBD2 TRBV28 TGTGCCAGCCAATTGGCGGGAGTTTCTAGGGAGCAGTACTTC CASQLAGVSREQYF
TRBJ2-3 - TRBD2 TRBV30 TGTGCCTGGACCCGGCGTCGGGAGGCCTTCACAGATACGCAGTATTTT CAWTRRREAFTDTQYF
TRBJ2-7 few - TRBV4-1 TGCGCCAGCAGCTTGGACAGAGACTACGAGCAGTACTTC CASSLDRDYEQYF
TRBJ1-5 many - TRBV18 TGTGCCAGCTCACCGTCCGGGGGAAATCAGCCCCAGCATTTT CASSPSGGNQPQHF
TRBJ1-2 - TRBD1 TRBV6-6 TGTGCCAGCAGTTACTCCTCCGGGACAGGGGCCGGGGGCTACACCTTC CASSYSSGTGAGGYTF
TRBJ1-5 once TRBD1 TRBV9 TGTGCCAGCAGCGTAGAGGGGGCCCTAAATCAGCCCCAGCATTTT CASSVEGALNQPQHF
TRBJ2-1 - TRBD2 TRBV9 TGTGCCAGCAGCGTTACGCCTAGCGGCAGTGAGCAGTTCTTC CASSVTPSGSEQFF
TRBJ2-5 few - TRBV30 TGTGCCTGGGGCCTGACTGGCGGAGAGACCCAGTACTTC CAWGLTGGETQYF
TRBJ2-7 - TRBD2 TRBV7-9 TGTGCCAGCAGCCCTACGGGGGGGGGATGGTACTTC CASSPTGGGWYF
TRBJ1-5 - - TRBV5-6 TGTGCCAGCAGCTCACAGGGCAGAGGTCAGCCCCAGCATTTT CASSSQGRGQPQHF
TRBJ1-1 - TRBD1 TRBV11-2 TGTGCCAGCAGCTTACTACAGGGGACGAACACTGAAGCTTTCTTT CASSLLQGTNTEAFF
TRBJ2-7 - TRBD1 TRBV2 TGTGCCAGCATCAGACAGGGCTATTCCGAGCAGTACTTC CASIRQGYSEQYF
TRBJ2-7 - - TRBV7-2 TGTGCCAGCAGCTTAGTGACTAGATACGAGCAGTACTTC CASSLVTRYEQYF
TRBJ2-7 - - TRBV7-2 TGTGCCAGCAGCTTAAGCTTGCCCCCACTCTACGAGCAGTACTTC CASSLSLPPLYEQYF
TRBJ2-3 - TRBD1 TRBV6-5 TGTGCCAGCAGTTCGGACAGGGGCAGAGATACGCAGTATTTT CASSSDRGRDTQYF
TRBJ2-7 - - TRBV29-1 TGCAGCGCAGGACTATCCCGCGAGCAGTACTTC CSAGLSREQYF
TRBJ2-1 - TRBD2 TRBV20-1 TGCAGTGCTTGGGAGGGGAATGAGCAGTTCTTC CSAWEGNEQFF
TRBJ2-3 - - TRBV19 TGTGCCAGTAGGGCCTCCACAGATACGCAGTATTTT CASRASTDTQYF
TRBJ1-1 - - TRBV6-2/TRBV6-3 TGTGCCAGCAGTACCGACAGGAACACTGAAGCTTTCTTT CASSTDRNTEAFF
TRBJ2-7 - - TRBV7-2 TGTGCCAGCAGCTCTTTCCCATCTAGCTCCTACGAGCAGTACTTC CASSSFPSSSYEQYF
TRBJ2-1 - - TRBV30 TGTGCCTGGAGCGGGATTGGAGGGGGGGGCTACAATGAGCAGTTCTTC CAWSGIGGGGYNEQFF
TRBJ2-3 - TRBD2 TRBV7-6 TGTGCCAGCAGTCCCGGGACTAGCGGGGGGGACGATACGCAGTATTTT CASSPGTSGGDDTQYF
TRBJ2-1 - - TRBV9 TGTGCCAGCAGCGTAGGACTAACCCCGAGCTCCTACAATGAGCAGTTCTTC CASSVGLTPSSYNEQFF
TRBJ2-7 few TRBD1 TRBV2 TGTGCCAGCAGGGTTTCACAGGGGGCGCAATACGAGCAGTACTTC CASRVSQGAQYEQYF
TRBJ1-4 - - TRBV6-2/TRBV6-3 TGTGCCAGCAGTGGCCCACAGGGTGCTAATGAAAAACTGTTTTTT CASSGPQGANEKLFF
TRBJ2-1 - - TRBV7-2 TGTGCCAGCAGCCCCCGGACTACTACCTACAATGAGCAGTTCTTC CASSPRTTTYNEQFF
TRBJ1-4 - TRBD1 TRBV9 TGTGCCAGCAGCCCCGGGACAGGGTGGAATGAAAAACTGTTTTTT CASSPGTGWNEKLFF
TRBJ2-1 - - TRBV29-1 TGCAGCGTTGTTGCAGGGGCCTTTGGGAATGAGCAGTTCTTC CSVVAGAFGNEQFF
TRBJ2-5 - TRBD2 TRBV24-1 TGTGCCACCAGTGAGGTAGCGGGGACAGAGACCCAGTACTTC CATSEVAGTETQYF
TRBJ2-1 - TRBD2 TRBV2 TGTGCCAGCGCATGGGCTAGCGGAACCTACAATGAGCAGTTCTTC CASAWASGTYNEQFF
TRBJ1-1 - TRBD1 TRBV27 TGTGCCAGCAGTTACGACAGGGGGCCGGACACTGAAGCTTTCTTT CASSYDRGPDTEAFF
TRBJ1-4 - - TRBV9 TGTGCCAGCAGCGTAGGTCAAACAGGGACTAATGAAAAACTGTTTTTT CASSVGQTGTNEKLFF
TRBJ1-6 few - TRBV27 TGTGCCAGCACTTTCGGGAGTCCGGCAGATAATTCACCCCTCCACTTT CASTFGSPADNSPLHF
TRBJ1-2 - - TRBV9 TGTGCCAGCAGCGTAGGGTCTGGGAGGCCATCTAGGGGCTACACCTTC CASSVGSGRPSRGYTF
TRBJ2-1 once - TRBV30 TGTGCCTGGAGTTCCTACTTTGAGCAGTTCTTC CAWSSYFEQFF
TRBJ2-1 - - TRBV11-3 TGTGCCAGCAGCTTAGAAGTGCAGTACAATGAGCAGTTCTTC CASSLEVQYNEQFF
TRBJ1-1 - - TRBV28 TGTGCCAGCAGTTTAAACTTCCCGTCCGAACGAGCTTTCTTT CASSLNFPSERAFF